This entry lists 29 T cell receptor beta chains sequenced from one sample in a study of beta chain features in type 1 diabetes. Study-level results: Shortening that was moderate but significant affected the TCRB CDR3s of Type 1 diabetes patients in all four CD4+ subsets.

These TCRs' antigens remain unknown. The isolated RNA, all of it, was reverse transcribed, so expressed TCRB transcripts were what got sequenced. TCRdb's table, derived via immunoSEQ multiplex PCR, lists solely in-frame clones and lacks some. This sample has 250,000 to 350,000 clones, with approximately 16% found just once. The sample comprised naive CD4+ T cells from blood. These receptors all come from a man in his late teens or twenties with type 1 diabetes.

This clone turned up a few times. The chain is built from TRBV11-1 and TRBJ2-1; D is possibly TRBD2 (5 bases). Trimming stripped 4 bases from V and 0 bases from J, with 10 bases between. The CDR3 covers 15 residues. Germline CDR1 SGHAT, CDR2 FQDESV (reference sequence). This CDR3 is CASSSRESSYNEQFF. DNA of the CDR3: TGTGCCAGCAGCTCGAGGGAGAGCTCCTACAATGAGCAGTTCTTC.

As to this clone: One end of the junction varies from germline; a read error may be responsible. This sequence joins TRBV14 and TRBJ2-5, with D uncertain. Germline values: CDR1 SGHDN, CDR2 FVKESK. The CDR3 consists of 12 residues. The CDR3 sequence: CASSHVQESQYF. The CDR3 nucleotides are TGTGCCAGCAGCCACGTCCAAGAGAGCCAGTACTTC. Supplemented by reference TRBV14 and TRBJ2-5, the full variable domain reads EAGVTQFPSHSVIEKGQTVTLRCDPISGHDNLYWYRRVMGKEIKFLLHFVKESKQDESGMPNNRFLAERTGGTYSTLKVQPAELEDSGVYFCASSHVQESQYFGPGTRLLVL.

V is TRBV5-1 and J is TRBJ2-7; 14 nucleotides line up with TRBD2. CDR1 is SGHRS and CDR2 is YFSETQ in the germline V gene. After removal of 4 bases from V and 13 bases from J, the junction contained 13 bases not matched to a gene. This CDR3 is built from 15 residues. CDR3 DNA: TGCGCCAGCAGCCTAGGGACTAGCGGGAGACGACTACCATACTTC. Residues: CASSLGTSGRRLPYF.

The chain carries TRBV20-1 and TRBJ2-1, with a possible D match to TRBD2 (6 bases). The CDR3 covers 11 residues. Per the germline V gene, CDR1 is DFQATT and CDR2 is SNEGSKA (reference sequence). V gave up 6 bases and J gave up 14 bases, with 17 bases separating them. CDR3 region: CSAPRERVEFF. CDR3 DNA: TGCAGTGCCCCTCGGGAGAGAGTGGAGTTCTTC.

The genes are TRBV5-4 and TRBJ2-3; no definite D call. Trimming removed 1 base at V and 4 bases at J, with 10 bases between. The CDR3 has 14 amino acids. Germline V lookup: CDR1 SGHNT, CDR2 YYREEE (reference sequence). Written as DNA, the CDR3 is TGTGCCAGCAGCTTGTGGCGGAACGCAGATACGCAGTATTTT. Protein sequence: CASSLWRNADTQYF.

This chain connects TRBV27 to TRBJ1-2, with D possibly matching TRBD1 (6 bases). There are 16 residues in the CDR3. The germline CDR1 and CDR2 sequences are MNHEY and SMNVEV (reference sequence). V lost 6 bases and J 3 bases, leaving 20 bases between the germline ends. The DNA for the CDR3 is TGTGCCAGCAGAAGCCTGGGGGCAGGGAATGACTATGGCTACACCTTC. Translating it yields CASRSLGAGNDYGYTF.

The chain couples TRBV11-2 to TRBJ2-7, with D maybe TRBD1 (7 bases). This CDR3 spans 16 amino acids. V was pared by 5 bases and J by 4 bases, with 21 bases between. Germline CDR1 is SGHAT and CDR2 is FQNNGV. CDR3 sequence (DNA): TGTGCCAGCAGCCCGCTTTGGGCGGGACAGACTTACGAGCAGTACTTC. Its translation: CASSPLWAGQTYEQYF.

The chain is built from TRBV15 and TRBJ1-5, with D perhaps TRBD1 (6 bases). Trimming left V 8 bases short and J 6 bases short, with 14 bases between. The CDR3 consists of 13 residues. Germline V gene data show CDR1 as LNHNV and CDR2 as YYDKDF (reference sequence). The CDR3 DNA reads TGTGCCACCCGAGACAGGCTTGTTCAGCCCCAGCATTTT. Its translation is CATRDRLVQPQHF.

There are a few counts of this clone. This CDR3 is CASGTGVMTGELFF. The CDR3 nucleotides are TGCGCCAGCGGGACGGGGGTCATGACCGGGGAGCTGTTTTTT. The genes are TRBV5-1 and TRBJ2-2; D possibly corresponds to TRBD2 (6 bases). The CDR3 extends over 14 amino acids. The germline V and J ends were trimmed by 7 bases and 5 bases, with 15 bases remaining between them. From germline, CDR1 is SGHRS and CDR2 YFSETQ.

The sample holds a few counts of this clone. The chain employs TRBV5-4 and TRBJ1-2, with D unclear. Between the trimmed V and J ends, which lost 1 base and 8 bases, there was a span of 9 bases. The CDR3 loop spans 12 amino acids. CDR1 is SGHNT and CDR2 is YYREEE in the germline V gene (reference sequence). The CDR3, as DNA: TGTGCCAGCAGCTTGTCGGTCGGGGGCTACACCTTC. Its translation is CASSLSVGGYTF.

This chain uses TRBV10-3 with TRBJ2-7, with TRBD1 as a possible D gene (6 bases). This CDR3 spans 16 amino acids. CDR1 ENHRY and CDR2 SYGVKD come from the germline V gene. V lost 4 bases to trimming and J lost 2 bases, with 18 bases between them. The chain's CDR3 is CAISGARGSIPYEQYF. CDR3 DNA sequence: TGTGCCATCAGTGGAGCCAGGGGTAGTATTCCCTACGAGCAGTACTTC.

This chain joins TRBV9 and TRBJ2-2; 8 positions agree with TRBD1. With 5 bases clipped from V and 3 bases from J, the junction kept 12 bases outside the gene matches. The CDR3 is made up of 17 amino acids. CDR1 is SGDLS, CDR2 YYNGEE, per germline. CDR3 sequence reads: CASSDQIGTGDTGELFF. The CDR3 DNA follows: TGTGCCAGCAGTGATCAAATCGGGACAGGAGACACCGGGGAGCTGTTTTTT.

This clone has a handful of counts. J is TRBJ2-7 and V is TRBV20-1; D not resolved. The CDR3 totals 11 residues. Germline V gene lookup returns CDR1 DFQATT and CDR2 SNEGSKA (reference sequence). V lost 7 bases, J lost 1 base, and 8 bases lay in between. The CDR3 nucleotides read TGCAGTGTTCCTAGATCCTACGAGCAGTACTTC. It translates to CSVPRSYEQYF.

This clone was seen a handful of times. CDR3 region: CASHRGRRTEAFF. The CDR3 DNA sequence: TGTGCCAGTCACAGGGGGCGCCGCACTGAAGCTTTCTTT. The gene calls are TRBV19 and TRBJ1-1; 9 positions agree with TRBD1. This CDR3 comprises 13 residues. Per germline, CDR1 LNHDA and CDR2 SQIVND (reference sequence). Trimming at V came to 8 bases and at J to 4 bases, leaving 5 bases not matched to a gene.

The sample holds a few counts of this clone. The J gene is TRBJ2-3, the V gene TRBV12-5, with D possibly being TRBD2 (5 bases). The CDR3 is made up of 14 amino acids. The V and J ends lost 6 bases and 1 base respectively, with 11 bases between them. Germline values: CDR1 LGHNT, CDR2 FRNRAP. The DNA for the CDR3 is TGTGCTAGTGGGTCGAGGGAGCGCACAGATACGCAGTATTTT. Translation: CASGSRERTDTQYF.

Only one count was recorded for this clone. CDR3 coding DNA: TGTGCCAGCAGCCCTGGGACTAGCCCCCACGAGCAGTACTTC. This encodes CASSPGTSPHEQYF. The chain carries TRBV6-4 and TRBJ2-7; 9 bases map to TRBD2. Per germline, CDR1 MRHNA and CDR2 SNTAGT. This CDR3 region has 14 residues. After removal of 6 bases from V and 5 bases from J, the junction contained 8 bases not matched to a gene.

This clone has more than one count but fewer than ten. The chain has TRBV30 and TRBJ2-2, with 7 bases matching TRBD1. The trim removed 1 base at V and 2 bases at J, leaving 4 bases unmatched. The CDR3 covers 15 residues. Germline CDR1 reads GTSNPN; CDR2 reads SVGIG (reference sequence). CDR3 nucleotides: TGTGCCTGGAGTGGAGGGACAGACAACACCGGGGAGCTGTTTTTT. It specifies CAWSGGTDNTGELFF.

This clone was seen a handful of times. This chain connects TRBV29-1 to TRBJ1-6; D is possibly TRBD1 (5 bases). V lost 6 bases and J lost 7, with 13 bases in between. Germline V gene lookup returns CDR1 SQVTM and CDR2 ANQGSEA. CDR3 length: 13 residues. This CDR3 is CSVRRGENSPLHF. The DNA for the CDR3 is TGCAGCGTCCGACGGGGGGAGAATTCACCCCTCCACTTT.

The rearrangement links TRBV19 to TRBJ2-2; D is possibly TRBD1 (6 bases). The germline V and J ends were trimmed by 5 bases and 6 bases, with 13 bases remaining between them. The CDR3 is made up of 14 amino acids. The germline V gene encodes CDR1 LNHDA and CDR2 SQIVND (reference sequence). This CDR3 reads CASSHWTAPGELFF. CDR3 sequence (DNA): TGTGCCAGTAGTCATTGGACAGCTCCCGGGGAGCTGTTTTTT.

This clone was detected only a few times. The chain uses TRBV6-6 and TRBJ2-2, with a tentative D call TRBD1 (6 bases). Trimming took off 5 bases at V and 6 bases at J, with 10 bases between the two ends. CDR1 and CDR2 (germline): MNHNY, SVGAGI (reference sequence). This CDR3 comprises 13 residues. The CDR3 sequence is CASSNRVAGELFF. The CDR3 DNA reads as TGTGCCAGCAGTAACAGGGTCGCCGGGGAGCTGTTTTTT.

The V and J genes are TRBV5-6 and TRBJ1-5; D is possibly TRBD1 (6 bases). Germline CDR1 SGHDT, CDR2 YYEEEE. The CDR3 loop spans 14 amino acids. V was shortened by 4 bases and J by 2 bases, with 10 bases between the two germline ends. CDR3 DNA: TGTGCCAGCAGCAGAGGGGGAGGCAATCAGCCCCAGCATTTT. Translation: CASSRGGGNQPQHF.

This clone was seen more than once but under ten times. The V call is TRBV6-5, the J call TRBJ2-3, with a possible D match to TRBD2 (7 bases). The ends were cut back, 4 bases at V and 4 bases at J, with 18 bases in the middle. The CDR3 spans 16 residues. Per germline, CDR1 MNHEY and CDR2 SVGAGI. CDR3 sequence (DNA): TGTGCCAGCAGTTCCCTGGGGGGGGGCCCTTCAGATACGCAGTATTTT. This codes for CASSSLGGGPSDTQYF.

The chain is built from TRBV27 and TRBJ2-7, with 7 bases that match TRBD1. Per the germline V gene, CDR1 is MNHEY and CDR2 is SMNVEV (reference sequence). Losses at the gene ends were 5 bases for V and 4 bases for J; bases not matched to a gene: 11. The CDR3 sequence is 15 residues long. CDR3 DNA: TGTGCCAGCAGTGCTGGCCCGGGACAGCGTTACGAGCAGTACTTC. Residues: CASSAGPGQRYEQYF.

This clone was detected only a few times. CDR3 DNA sequence: TGTGCCAGCAGCTTAGATAGGGGGCTTGGCAATGAGCAGTTCTTC. Translation gives CASSLDRGLGNEQFF. This sequence joins TRBV11-2 and TRBJ2-1; TRBD1 matches at 7 bases. CDR3 length: 15 residues. Germline CDR1 reads SGHAT; CDR2 reads FQNNGV. Unmatched junction bases numbered 5, after V lost 0 bases and J lost 6 bases.

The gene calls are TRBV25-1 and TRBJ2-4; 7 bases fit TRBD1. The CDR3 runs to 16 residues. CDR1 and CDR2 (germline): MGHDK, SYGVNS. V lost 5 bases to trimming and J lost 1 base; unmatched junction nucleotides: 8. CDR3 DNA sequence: TGTGCCAGCAGTACTCCAGGGGGATACGCCAAAAACATTCAGTACTTC. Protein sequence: CASSTPGGYAKNIQYF.

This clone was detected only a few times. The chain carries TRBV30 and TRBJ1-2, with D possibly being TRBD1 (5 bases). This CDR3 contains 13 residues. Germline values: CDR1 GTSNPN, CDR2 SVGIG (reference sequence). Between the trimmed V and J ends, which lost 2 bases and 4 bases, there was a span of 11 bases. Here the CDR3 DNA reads TGTGCCTGGAGTTCCTGGACAACCTATGGCTACACCTTC. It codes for CAWSSWTTYGYTF.

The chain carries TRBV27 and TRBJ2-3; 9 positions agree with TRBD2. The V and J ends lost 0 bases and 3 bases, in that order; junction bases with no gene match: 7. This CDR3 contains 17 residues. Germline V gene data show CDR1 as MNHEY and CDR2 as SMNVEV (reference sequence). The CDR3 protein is CASSLSSLAGWTDTQYF. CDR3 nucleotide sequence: TGTGCCAGCAGTTTATCGTCGCTAGCGGGGTGGACAGATACGCAGTATTTT.

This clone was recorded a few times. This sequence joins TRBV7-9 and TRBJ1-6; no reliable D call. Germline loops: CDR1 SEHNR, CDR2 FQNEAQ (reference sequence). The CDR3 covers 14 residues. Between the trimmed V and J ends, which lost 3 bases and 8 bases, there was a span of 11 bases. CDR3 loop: CASSFGYGDSPLHF. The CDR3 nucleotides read TGTGCCAGCAGCTTCGGGTACGGTGATTCACCCCTCCACTTT.

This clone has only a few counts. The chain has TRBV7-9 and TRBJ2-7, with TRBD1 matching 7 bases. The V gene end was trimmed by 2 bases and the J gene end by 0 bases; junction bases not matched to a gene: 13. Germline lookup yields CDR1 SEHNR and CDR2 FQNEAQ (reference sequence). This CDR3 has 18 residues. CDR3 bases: TGTGCCAGCAGCTTACCCCTGAAGGGACAGCGGAGCTCCTACGAGCAGTACTTC. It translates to CASSLPLKGQRSSYEQYF. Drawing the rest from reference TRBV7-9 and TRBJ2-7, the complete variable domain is DTGVSQNPRHKITKRGQNVTFRCDPISEHNRLYWYRQTLGQGPEFLTYFQNEAQLEKSRLLSDRFSAERPKGSFSTLEIQRTEQGDSAMYLCASSLPLKGQRSSYEQYFGPGTRLTVT.